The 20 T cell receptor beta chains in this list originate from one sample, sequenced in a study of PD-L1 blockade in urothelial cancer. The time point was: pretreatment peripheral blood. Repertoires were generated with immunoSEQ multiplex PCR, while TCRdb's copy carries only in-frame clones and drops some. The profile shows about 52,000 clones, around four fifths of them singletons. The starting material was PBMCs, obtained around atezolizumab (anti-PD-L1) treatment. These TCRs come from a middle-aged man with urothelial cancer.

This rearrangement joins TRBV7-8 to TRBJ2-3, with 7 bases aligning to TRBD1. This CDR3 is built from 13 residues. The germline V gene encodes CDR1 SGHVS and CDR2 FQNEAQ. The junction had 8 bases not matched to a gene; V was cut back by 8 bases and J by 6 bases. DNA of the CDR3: TGTGCCAGCTTGTTTCTCAGGGGGGATACGCAGTATTTT. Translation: CASLFLRGDTQYF. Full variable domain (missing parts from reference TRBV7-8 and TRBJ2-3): GAGVSQSPRYKVAKRGQDVALRCDPISGHVSLFWYQQALGQGPEFLTYFQNEAQLDKSGLPSDRFFAERPEGSVSTLKIQRTQQEDSAVYLCASLFLRGDTQYFGPGTRLTVL.

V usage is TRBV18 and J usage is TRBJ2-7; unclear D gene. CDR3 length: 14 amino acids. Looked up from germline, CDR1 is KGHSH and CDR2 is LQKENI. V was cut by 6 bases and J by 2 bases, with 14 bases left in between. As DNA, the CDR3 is TGTGCCAGCTCCCGCCGAGATGCCCCCTACGAGCAGTACTTC. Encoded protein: CASSRRDAPYEQYF.

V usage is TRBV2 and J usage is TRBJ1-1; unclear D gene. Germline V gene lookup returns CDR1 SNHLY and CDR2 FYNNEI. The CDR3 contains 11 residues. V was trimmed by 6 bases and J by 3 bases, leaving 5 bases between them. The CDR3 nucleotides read TGTGCCAGCAGCCGGTACACTGAAGCTTTCTTT. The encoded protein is CASSRYTEAFF.

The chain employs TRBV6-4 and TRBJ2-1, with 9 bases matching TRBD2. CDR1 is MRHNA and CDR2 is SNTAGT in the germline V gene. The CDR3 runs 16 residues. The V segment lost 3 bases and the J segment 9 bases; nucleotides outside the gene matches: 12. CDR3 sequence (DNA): TGTGCCAGCAGTGATAGCGGGAGAAACGAAGTGGGTGAGCAGTTCTTC. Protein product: CASSDSGRNEVGEQFF.

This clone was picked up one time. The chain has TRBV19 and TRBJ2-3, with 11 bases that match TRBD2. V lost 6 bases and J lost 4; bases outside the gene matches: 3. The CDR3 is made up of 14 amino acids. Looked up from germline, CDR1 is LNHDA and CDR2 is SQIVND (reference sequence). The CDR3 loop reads CASRGLAVADTQYF. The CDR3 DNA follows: TGTGCCAGTAGGGGACTAGCGGTTGCAGATACGCAGTATTTT.

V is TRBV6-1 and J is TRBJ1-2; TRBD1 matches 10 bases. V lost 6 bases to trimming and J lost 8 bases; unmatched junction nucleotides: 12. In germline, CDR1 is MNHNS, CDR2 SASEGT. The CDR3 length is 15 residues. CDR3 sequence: CASRDFGTGVGGYTF. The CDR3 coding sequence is TGTGCCAGCAGGGACTTCGGGACAGGGGTGGGCGGCTACACCTTC.

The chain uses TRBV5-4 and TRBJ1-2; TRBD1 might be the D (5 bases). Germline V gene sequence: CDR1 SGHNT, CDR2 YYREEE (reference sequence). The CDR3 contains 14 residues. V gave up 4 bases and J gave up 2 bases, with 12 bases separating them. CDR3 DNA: TGTGCCAGCAGCCCCGAGACAGTCAACTATGGCTACACCTTC. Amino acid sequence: CASSPETVNYGYTF. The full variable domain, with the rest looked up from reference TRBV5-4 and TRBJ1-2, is ETGVTQSPTHLIKTRGQQVTLRCSSQSGHNTVSWYQQALGQGPQFIFQYYREEENGRGNFPPRFSGLQFPNYSSELNVNALELDDSALYLCASSPETVNYGYTFGSGTRLTVV.

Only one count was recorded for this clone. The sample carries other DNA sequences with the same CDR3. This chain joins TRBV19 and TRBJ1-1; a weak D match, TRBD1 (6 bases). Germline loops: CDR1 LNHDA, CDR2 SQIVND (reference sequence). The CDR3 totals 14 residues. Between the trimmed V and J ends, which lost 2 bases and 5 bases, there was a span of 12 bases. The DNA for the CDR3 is TGTGCCAGTAGTATAACAGGGCGACGAACTGAAGCTTTCTTT. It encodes CASSITGRRTEAFF.

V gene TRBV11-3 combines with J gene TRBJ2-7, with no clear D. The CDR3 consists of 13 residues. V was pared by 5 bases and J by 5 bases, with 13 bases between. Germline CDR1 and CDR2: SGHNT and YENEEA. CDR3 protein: CASSPTTSHEQYF. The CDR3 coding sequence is TGTGCCAGCAGCCCCACGACTTCCCACGAGCAGTACTTC.

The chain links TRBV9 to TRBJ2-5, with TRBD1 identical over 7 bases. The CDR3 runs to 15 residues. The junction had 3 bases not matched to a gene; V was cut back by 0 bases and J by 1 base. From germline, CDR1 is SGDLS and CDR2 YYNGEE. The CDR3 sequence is CASSVAGQPQETQYF. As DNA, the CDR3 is TGTGCCAGCAGCGTAGCGGGACAGCCCCAAGAGACCCAGTACTTC.

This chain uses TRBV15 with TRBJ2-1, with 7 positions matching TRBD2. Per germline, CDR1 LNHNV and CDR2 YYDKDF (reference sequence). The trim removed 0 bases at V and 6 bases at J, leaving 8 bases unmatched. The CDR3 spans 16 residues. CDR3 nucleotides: TGTGCCACCAGCAGAGATCTCGGCGGGAGAATCAATGAGCAGTTCTTC. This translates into CATSRDLGGRINEQFF.

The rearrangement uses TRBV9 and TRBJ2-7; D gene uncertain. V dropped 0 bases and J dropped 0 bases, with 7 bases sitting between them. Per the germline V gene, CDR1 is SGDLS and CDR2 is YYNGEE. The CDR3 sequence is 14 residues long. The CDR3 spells CASSVAASSYEQYF. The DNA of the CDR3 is TGTGCCAGCAGCGTAGCAGCGAGCTCCTACGAGCAGTACTTC.

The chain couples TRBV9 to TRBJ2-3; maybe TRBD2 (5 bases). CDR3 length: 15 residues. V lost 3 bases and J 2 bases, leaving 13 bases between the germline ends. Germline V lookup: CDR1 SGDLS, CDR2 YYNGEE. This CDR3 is CASSARVELTDTQYF. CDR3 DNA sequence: TGTGCCAGCAGCGCGCGGGTGGAACTCACAGATACGCAGTATTTT.

In DNA, the CDR3 is TGTGCCAGTAGCCACAGGGGTGGCCCTGAAGCTTTCTTT. Translation: CASSHRGGPEAFF. The gene calls are TRBV19 and TRBJ1-1; 7 nucleotides match TRBD1. CDR3 length: 13 residues. Germline V CDR1 and CDR2: LNHDA, SQIVND (reference sequence). The V gene end was trimmed by 6 bases and the J gene end by 6 bases; junction bases not matched to a gene: 7. The full variable domain, with the rest looked up from reference TRBV19 and TRBJ1-1, is DGGITQSPKYLFRKEGQNVTLSCEQNLNHDAMYWYRQDPGQGLRLIYYSQIVNDFQKGDIAEGYSVSREKKESFPLTVTSAQKNPTAFYLCASSHRGGPEAFFGQGTRLTVV.

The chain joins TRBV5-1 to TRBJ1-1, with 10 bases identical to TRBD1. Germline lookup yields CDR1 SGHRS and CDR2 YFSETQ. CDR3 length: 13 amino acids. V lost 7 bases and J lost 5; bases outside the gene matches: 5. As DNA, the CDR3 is TGCGCCAGCCGACGGACAGGGGGAACTGAAGCTTTCTTT. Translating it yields CASRRTGGTEAFF.

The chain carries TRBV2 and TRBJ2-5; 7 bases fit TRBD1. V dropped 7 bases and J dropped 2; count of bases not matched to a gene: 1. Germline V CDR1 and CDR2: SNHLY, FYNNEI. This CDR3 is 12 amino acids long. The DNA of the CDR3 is TGTGCCAGCACGGACAGGCAAGAGACCCAGTACTTC. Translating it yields CASTDRQETQYF.

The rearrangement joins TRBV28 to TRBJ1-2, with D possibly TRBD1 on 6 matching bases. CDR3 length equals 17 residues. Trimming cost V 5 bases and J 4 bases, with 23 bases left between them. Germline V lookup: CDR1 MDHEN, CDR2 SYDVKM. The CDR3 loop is CASSLTVGTFSTYGYTF. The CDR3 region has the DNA TGTGCCAGCAGTCTGACAGTGGGGACATTCTCTACCTATGGCTACACCTTC.

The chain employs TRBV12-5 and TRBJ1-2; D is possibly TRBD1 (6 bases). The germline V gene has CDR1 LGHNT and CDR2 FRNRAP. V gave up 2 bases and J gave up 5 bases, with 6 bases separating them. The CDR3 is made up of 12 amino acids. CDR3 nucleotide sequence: TGTGCTAGTGGTTTGACAGGGTATGGCTACACCTTC. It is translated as CASGLTGYGYTF.

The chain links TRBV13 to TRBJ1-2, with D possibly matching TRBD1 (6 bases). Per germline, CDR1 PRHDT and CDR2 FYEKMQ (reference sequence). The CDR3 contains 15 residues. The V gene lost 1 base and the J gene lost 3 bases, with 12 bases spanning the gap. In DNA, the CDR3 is TGTGCCAGCAGCTTAGCCACTCAGGGGTACTATGGCTACACCTTC. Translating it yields CASSLATQGYYGYTF.

As DNA, the CDR3 is TGTGCCAGCAGCTTAGAGTGGACAGGGTCGGACGAGCAGTACTTC. Its translation: CASSLEWTGSDEQYF. The chain employs TRBV7-6 and TRBJ2-7, with 8 bases matching TRBD1. Trimming cost V 1 base and J 5 bases; bases outside gene matches: 7. Germline-derived CDR1 and CDR2 are SGHVS and FNYEAQ. The CDR3 is 15 amino acids.